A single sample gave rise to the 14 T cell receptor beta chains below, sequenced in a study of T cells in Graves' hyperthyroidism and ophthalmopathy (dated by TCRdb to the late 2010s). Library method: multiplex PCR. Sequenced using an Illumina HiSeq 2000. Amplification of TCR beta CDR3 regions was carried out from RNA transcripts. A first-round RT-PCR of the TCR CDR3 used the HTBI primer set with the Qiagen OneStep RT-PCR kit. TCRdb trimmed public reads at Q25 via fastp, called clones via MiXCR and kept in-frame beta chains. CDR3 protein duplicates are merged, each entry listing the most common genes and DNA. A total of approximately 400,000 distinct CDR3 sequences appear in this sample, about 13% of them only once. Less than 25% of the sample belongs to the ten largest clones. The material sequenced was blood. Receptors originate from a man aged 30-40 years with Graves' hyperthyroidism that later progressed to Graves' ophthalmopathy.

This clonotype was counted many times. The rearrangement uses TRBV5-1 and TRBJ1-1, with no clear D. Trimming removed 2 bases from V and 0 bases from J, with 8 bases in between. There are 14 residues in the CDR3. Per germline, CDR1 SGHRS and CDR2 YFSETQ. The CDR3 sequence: CASSFWHLNTEAFF. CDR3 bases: TGCGCCAGCAGCTTCTGGCATTTGAACACTGAAGCTTTCTTT.

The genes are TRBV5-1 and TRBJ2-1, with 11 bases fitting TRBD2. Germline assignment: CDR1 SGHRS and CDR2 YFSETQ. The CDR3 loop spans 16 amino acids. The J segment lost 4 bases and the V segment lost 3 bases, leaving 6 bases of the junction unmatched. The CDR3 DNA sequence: TGCGCCAGCAGCTCCCCCGGGACTAGCGGTTACAATGAGCAGTTCTTC. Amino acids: CASSSPGTSGYNEQFF.

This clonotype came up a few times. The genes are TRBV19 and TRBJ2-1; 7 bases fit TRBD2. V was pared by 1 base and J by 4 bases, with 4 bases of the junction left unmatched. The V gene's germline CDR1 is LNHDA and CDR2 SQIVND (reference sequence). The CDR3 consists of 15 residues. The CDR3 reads CASSIGASGYNEQFF. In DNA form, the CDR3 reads TGTGCCAGTAGTATAGGGGCTAGCGGATACAATGAGCAGTTCTTC.

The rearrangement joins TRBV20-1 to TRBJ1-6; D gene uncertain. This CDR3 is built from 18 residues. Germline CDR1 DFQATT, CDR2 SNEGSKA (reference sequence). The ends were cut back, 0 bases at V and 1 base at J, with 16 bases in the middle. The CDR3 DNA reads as TGCAGTGCTAGAGACTTGGACCGTCGTAGTTCCTATAATTCACCCCTCCACTTT. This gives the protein CSARDLDRRSSYNSPLHF.

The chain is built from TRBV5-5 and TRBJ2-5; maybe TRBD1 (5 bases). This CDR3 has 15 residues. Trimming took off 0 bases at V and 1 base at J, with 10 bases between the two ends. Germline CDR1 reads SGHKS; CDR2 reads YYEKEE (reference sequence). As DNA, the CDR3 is TGTGCCAGCAGCTTGGCAGGCAGGGCCCAAGAGACCCAGTACTTC. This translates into CASSLAGRAQETQYF.

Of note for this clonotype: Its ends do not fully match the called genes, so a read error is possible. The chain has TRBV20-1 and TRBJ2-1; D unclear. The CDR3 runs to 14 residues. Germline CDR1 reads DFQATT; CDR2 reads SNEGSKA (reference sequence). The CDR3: CSANTLESYNEQLF. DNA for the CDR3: TGCAGTGCCAATACACTTGAATCCTACAATGAGCAGCTCTTC.

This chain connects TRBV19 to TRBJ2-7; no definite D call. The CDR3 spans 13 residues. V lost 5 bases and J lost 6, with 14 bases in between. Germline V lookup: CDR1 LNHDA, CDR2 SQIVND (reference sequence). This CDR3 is CASSDQGLGEQYF. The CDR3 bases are TGTGCCAGTAGTGACCAAGGTCTAGGCGAGCAGTACTTC. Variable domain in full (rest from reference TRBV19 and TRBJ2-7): DGGITQSPKYLFRKEGQNVTLSCEQNLNHDAMYWYRQDPGQGLRLIYYSQIVNDFQKGDIAEGYSVSREKKESFPLTVTSAQKNPTAFYLCASSDQGLGEQYFGPGTRLTVT.

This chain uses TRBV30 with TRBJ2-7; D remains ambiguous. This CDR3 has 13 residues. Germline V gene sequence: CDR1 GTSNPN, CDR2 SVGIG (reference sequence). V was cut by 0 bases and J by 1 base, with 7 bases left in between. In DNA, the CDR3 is TGTGCCTGGAGTGTGGGCAGGTCCTACGAGCAGTACTTC. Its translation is CAWSVGRSYEQYF.

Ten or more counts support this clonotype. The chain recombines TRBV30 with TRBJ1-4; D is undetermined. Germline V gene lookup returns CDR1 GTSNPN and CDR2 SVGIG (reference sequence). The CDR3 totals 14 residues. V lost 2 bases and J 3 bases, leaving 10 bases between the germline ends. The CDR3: CAWSLGSSNEKLFF. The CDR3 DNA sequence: TGTGCCTGGAGTCTTGGGAGTTCTAATGAAAAACTGTTTTTT.

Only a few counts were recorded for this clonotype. In nucleotides, the CDR3 is TGTGCCAGCAGCGAGGGAAGGAGCTCCTATAATTCACCCCTCCACTTT. It is translated as CASSEGRSSYNSPLHF. This chain uses TRBV7-8 with TRBJ1-6; D is ambiguous. The CDR3 totals 16 residues. Trimming stripped 5 bases from V and 0 bases from J, with 11 bases between. Germline CDR1 and CDR2: SGHVS and FQNEAQ.

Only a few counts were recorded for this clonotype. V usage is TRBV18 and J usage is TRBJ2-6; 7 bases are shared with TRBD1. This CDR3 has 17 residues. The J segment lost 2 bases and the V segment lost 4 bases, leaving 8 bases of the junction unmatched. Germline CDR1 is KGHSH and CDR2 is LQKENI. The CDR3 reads CASSRTGVGAGANVLTF. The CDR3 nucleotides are TGTGCCAGCTCACGCACAGGGGTAGGGGCTGGGGCCAACGTCCTGACTTTC.

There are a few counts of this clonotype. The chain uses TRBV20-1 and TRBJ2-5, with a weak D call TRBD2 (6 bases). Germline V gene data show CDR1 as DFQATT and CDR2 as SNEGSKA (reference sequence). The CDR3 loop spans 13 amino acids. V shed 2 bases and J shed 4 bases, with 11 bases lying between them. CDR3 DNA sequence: TGCAGTGCTAGACGACTAGTCAGAGAGACCCAGTACTTC. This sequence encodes CSARRLVRETQYF.

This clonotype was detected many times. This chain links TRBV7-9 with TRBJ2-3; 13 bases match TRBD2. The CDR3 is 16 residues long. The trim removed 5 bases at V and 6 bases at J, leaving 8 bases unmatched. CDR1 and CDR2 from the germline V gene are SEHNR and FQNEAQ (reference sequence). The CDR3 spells CASSPGLAGAMDTQYF. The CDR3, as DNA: TGTGCCAGCAGCCCCGGACTAGCGGGGGCGATGGATACGCAGTATTTT.

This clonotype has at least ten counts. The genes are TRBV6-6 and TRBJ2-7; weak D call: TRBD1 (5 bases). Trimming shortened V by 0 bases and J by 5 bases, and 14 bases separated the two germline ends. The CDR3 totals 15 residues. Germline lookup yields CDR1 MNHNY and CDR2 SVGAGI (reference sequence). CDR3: CASSYSDRRVDEQYF. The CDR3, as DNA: TGTGCCAGCAGTTACTCCGACCGCAGGGTGGACGAGCAGTACTTC.